A selection of T cell receptor beta chains follows, all from one sample in a study of OX40 agonist ivuxolimab in advanced cancers. TCRdb's copy holds only in-frame clones and misses some; the assay was immunoSEQ multiplex PCR. The table lists 50,000 to 75,000 clones, approximately 90% of them singletons. Here the sequenced sample was CD4+ or CD8+ T cells sorted from blood, taken in a trial of the OX40 agonist ivuxolimab. The receptors were sampled from an adult with an advanced solid tumor such as melanoma, head and neck, liver or kidney cancer. Both conserved end residues are part of each CDR3. Fields, in order: CDR3 DNA, CDR3 protein, clone size, J gene, D gene, V gene. The D gene is left open where the match is weak. Rows may omit the clone size; those that give it use once, few, many or a size class.

CDR3 DNA: TGTGCCAGCAGCCTCCGGCAGGGGGCAACAGATACGCAGTATTTT
CDR3 protein: CASSLRQGATDTQYF
clone size: -
J gene: TRBJ2-3
D gene: TRBD1
V gene: TRBV7-6

CDR3 DNA: TGTGCCAGCAGTTCCACAGGTCTCTCAAATCAGCCCCAGCATTTT
CDR3 protein: CASSSTGLSNQPQHF
clone size: -
J gene: TRBJ1-5
D gene: -
V gene: TRBV27

CDR3 DNA: TGTGCCTGGAGGGCATACGAGCAGTACTTC
CDR3 protein: CAWRAYEQYF
clone size: few
J gene: TRBJ2-7
D gene: -
V gene: TRBV30

CDR3 DNA: TGTGCCAGCAGCCTTTCCCCGACAGGGGGCTACTACGAGCAGTACTTC
CDR3 protein: CASSLSPTGGYYEQYF
clone size: -
J gene: TRBJ2-7
D gene: TRBD1
V gene: TRBV5-5

CDR3 DNA: TGTGCCAGCACCTTGGGGACAGGGGGGTCCAATGAGCAGTTCTTC
CDR3 protein: CASTLGTGGSNEQFF
clone size: -
J gene: TRBJ2-1
D gene: TRBD1
V gene: TRBV27

CDR3 DNA: TGTGCCAGCAGCTTGGTTCCCAGGGATAGCAATCAGCCCCAGCATTTT
CDR3 protein: CASSLVPRDSNQPQHF
clone size: once
J gene: TRBJ1-5
D gene: -
V gene: TRBV5-5

CDR3 DNA: TGTGCCAGCAGCTCCAACAGGGGTTTTCGAGAGACCCAGTACTTC
CDR3 protein: CASSSNRGFRETQYF
clone size: -
J gene: TRBJ2-5
D gene: TRBD1
V gene: TRBV11-2

CDR3 DNA: TGTGCCAGCAGCCTACTGACACCGCGTCTCAATGAGCAGTTCTTC
CDR3 protein: CASSLLTPRLNEQFF
clone size: -
J gene: TRBJ2-1
D gene: -
V gene: TRBV7-9

CDR3 DNA: TGCGCCAGCAGCCCCCGGGACAGGTCTAACTATGGCTACACCTTC
CDR3 protein: CASSPRDRSNYGYTF
clone size: -
J gene: TRBJ1-2
D gene: TRBD1
V gene: TRBV4-1

CDR3 DNA: TGTGCCAGCAGCCAAGGGGCAGGGGGCCTCTATGGCTACACCTTC
CDR3 protein: CASSQGAGGLYGYTF
clone size: -
J gene: TRBJ1-2
D gene: TRBD1
V gene: TRBV28

CDR3 DNA: TGTGCCTGGAGCCCTGGCGGGCGGGCCACTGAAGCTTTCTTT
CDR3 protein: CAWSPGGRATEAFF
clone size: -
J gene: TRBJ1-1
D gene: -
V gene: TRBV30

CDR3 DNA: TGTGCCAGCTCACCAGACAGGGGGAATAATTCACCCCTCCACTTT
CDR3 protein: CASSPDRGNNSPLHF
clone size: -
J gene: TRBJ1-6
D gene: TRBD1
V gene: TRBV18

CDR3 DNA: TGTGCCAGTAGTAAGGCAGGCTGGGGGTACATGAACACTGAAGCTTTCTTT
CDR3 protein: CASSKAGWGYMNTEAFF
clone size: once
J gene: TRBJ1-1
D gene: -
V gene: TRBV19

CDR3 DNA: TGTGCCAGCAGCTTTAATCAAGGCGAGACTAACGGGGAAAAACTGTTTTTT
CDR3 protein: CASSFNQGETNGEKLFF
clone size: -
J gene: TRBJ1-4
D gene: -
V gene: TRBV7-3

CDR3 DNA: TGTGCCAGCTCACTTGGGGCAGTCCAAGAGACCCAGTACTTC
CDR3 protein: CASSLGAVQETQYF
clone size: -
J gene: TRBJ2-5
D gene: -
V gene: TRBV18

CDR3 DNA: TGTGCCAGCAGCTTGAGGCAGACTAACTATGGCTACACCTTC
CDR3 protein: CASSLRQTNYGYTF
clone size: -
J gene: TRBJ1-2
D gene: -
V gene: TRBV5-4

CDR3 DNA: TGCGCCAGCAGTGATAATGAAAAACTGTTTTTT
CDR3 protein: CASSDNEKLFF
clone size: -
J gene: TRBJ1-4
D gene: -
V gene: TRBV10-1

CDR3 DNA: TGCGCCAGCACCCAGAGGGGCAGGGGGCGGCCGAGCTCCTACAATGAGCAGTTCTTC
CDR3 protein: CASTQRGRGRPSSYNEQFF
clone size: -
J gene: TRBJ2-1
D gene: TRBD1
V gene: TRBV23-1

CDR3 DNA: TGTGCCAGCAGCCTAAAAACACAGGGGGAAAAACTGTTTTTT
CDR3 protein: CASSLKTQGEKLFF
clone size: -
J gene: TRBJ1-4
D gene: TRBD1
V gene: TRBV6-1

CDR3 DNA: TGTGCCAGCAGGGGTGGCGGGAGAGGCGAGACCCAGTACTTC
CDR3 protein: CASRGGGRGETQYF
clone size: -
J gene: TRBJ2-5
D gene: TRBD2
V gene: TRBV28

CDR3 DNA: TGTGCCAGCACATTCGCACTACGGGCAGGGGCAAATTCACCCCTCCACTTT
CDR3 protein: CASTFALRAGANSPLHF
clone size: -
J gene: TRBJ1-6
D gene: -
V gene: TRBV27

CDR3 DNA: TGTGCCAGCTCACCGGGACAGACCAATGAAAAACTGTTTTTT
CDR3 protein: CASSPGQTNEKLFF
clone size: once
J gene: TRBJ1-4
D gene: TRBD1
V gene: TRBV18

CDR3 DNA: TGTGCCAGCAGCTCCCACAGGTCAAACTATGGCTACACCTTC
CDR3 protein: CASSSHRSNYGYTF
clone size: -
J gene: TRBJ1-2
D gene: -
V gene: TRBV7-6

CDR3 DNA: TGCGCCAGCAGCTGGAAGACAGGGGCAGATCAGCCCCAGCATTTT
CDR3 protein: CASSWKTGADQPQHF
clone size: -
J gene: TRBJ1-5
D gene: TRBD1
V gene: TRBV5-1

CDR3 DNA: TGTGCCAGCTCACCATTGGGACTGGATCAGCCCCAGCATTTT
CDR3 protein: CASSPLGLDQPQHF
clone size: -
J gene: TRBJ1-5
D gene: -
V gene: TRBV18

CDR3 DNA: TGTGCCACCAGCAGAGTGGAGGTAGGGGGCCAAGAGACCCAGTACTTC
CDR3 protein: CATSRVEVGGQETQYF
clone size: -
J gene: TRBJ2-5
D gene: -
V gene: TRBV15

CDR3 DNA: TGTGCCACGACCGGTTGGGGGCTCAGCAATCAGCCCCAGCATTTT
CDR3 protein: CATTGWGLSNQPQHF
clone size: -
J gene: TRBJ1-5
D gene: -
V gene: TRBV19

CDR3 DNA: TGCGCCAGCAGCCAGTCGGTAGCTAGCGGATTCTACGAGCAGTACTTC
CDR3 protein: CASSQSVASGFYEQYF
clone size: -
J gene: TRBJ2-7
D gene: TRBD2
V gene: TRBV4-1

CDR3 DNA: TGTGCCAGCTCACCTGGGACGGGGGCGGAGGGCACCTTC
CDR3 protein: CASSPGTGAEGTF
clone size: once
J gene: TRBJ1-2
D gene: -
V gene: TRBV18

CDR3 DNA: TGTGCCACCAGCAGTGACGGGACAGGGTTGTACAATGAGCAGTTCTTC
CDR3 protein: CATSSDGTGLYNEQFF
clone size: -
J gene: TRBJ2-1
D gene: TRBD1
V gene: TRBV15

CDR3 DNA: TGTGCCTGGAGTGTACTGGGACAGGGTTCTCGGGGCTACACCTTC
CDR3 protein: CAWSVLGQGSRGYTF
clone size: -
J gene: TRBJ1-2
D gene: TRBD1
V gene: TRBV30

CDR3 DNA: TGTGCCAGCGCCCTTGGGGGAGGCTCCCCCTACGAGCAGTACTTC
CDR3 protein: CASALGGGSPYEQYF
clone size: -
J gene: TRBJ2-7
D gene: -
V gene: TRBV11-2

CDR3 DNA: TGTGCCAGCAGCCAAGATGGCCGAGGCTACACCTTC
CDR3 protein: CASSQDGRGYTF
clone size: -
J gene: TRBJ1-2
D gene: -
V gene: TRBV14

CDR3 DNA: TGTGCCAGCAGCCGGGGACAGCAGAATCAGCCCCAGCATTTT
CDR3 protein: CASSRGQQNQPQHF
clone size: -
J gene: TRBJ1-5
D gene: TRBD1
V gene: TRBV6-5

CDR3 DNA: TGCGCCAGCAGCCCTATCCCTCTAAGCAATGAGCAGTTCTTC
CDR3 protein: CASSPIPLSNEQFF
clone size: -
J gene: TRBJ2-1
D gene: -
V gene: TRBV4-3

CDR3 DNA: TGTGCCAGCTCACCAATGGGGGTAAACTATGGCTACACCTTC
CDR3 protein: CASSPMGVNYGYTF
clone size: -
J gene: TRBJ1-2
D gene: -
V gene: TRBV18

CDR3 DNA: TGTGCCAGCAGCAACTCAGGGTTCCCCTACGAGCAGTACTTC
CDR3 protein: CASSNSGFPYEQYF
clone size: -
J gene: TRBJ2-7
D gene: -
V gene: TRBV7-9